The T cell receptor (beta chain) described here comes from a study of blood T cell repertoires in COVID-19 (dated by TCRdb to 2018 to 2021). Regarding the study in general: Samples covering the acute and convalescent phases of COVID-19 were provided by collaborators in the United States, Italy and Spain. The prospective study material was composed of cDNA or gDNA derived from T cells, B-cell-depleted T cells, or PBMCs. Deeply sampled blood TCRbeta repertoires from subjects exposed to, actively infected with, or recovered from COVID-19 were included in the dataset. The repertoires were released in a freely available public database meant as a resource for research on the immune response to SARS-CoV-2. The samples were drawn from two sources: the first 160 participants of the ongoing ImmuneRACE study, and over 950 subjects contributed by 6 global collaborators. A de-identified subject ID, COVID-19 status, age in years and sex were almost always included in the sample metadata. HLA class I and class II types, where available, came from metadata supplied by the sample provider rather than from assay-based typing.

On this clone itself: Its binding antigen is unknown. No much larger clonotype is one base removed from it; base qualities were not supplied.

Between the V and J ends, shortened by 3 bases and 3 bases respectively, the junction contains 11 bases. The CDR3, from cysteine to phenylalanine, totals 15 residues. Just the 45-base CDR3 DNA is kept, in frame starting at base 1. The germline V gene (reference sequence) specifies LNHDA as CDR1 and SQIVND as CDR2. Each collaborating institution followed its own protocols to collect whole blood in K2EDTA tubes. For TCRbeta analysis, collaborators shipped samples in one of three forms: frozen whole blood, isolated PBMCs, or DNA extracted from either of those sample types. Broader findings and caveats from the paper: Clinical and demographic metadata were provided uncurated, with the amount varying by source and participant.

The immunoSEQ Assay, a bias-controlled multiplex PCR, was used to amplify TCRbeta CDR3 regions from genomic DNA. As for how the authors treated the data: Nucleated cell counts per sample were estimated from amplification of reference gene primers within the assay. To quantify the absolute abundance of each unique TCRbeta CDR3 rearrangement, sequence reads were collapsed and filtered. For each sample, productive Simpson clonality was calculated as the square root of Simpson's diversity index over productive rearrangements. TCRdb provides this immuneACCESS table in a form limited to in-frame rearrangements. Some clones are lacking; in checked studies, under half of them reflect an unresolved V gene, and why the rest are absent is not known. The DNA gave D and trimming, while V, J and clone size come from that table. For this sample there are 130,000 or so clones; about 76% appear just once. Of the sample, about 8.4% is held by the ten largest clones.

This clonotype originated in an older woman with active or convalescent COVID-19. The chain uses TRBV19 and TRBJ2-2; a weak D assignment points to TRBD2 (5 bases agree). Sequenced sample: peripheral blood. The nucleotide sequence reads TGTGCCAGTAGTATCCGGACGGGATACACCGGGGAGCTGTTTTTT. Its protein is CASSIRTGYTGELFF. Extended through the reference TRBV19 and TRBJ2-2 proteins, this CDR3 yields the full variable domain: DGGITQSPKYLFRKEGQNVTLSCEQNLNHDAMYWYRQDPGQGLRLIYYSQIVNDFQKGDIAEGYSVSREKKESFPLTVTSAQKNPTAFYLCASSIRTGYTGELFFGEGSRLTVL.